This TCR beta chain was retrieved from a study of blood T cell repertoires in COVID-19. Looking at the study overall: Spain, Italy and the United States supplied samples that represented acute and convalescent COVID-19. Nucleic acid was either cDNA or gDNA, and it came from T cells, B-cell-depleted T cells, or PBMCs.

Only in-frame clones appear in the TCRdb table, and some are missing; sequencing was by immunoSEQ multiplex PCR. The repertoire consists of some 340,000 clones, with about 89% occurring once and the leading ten covering under 5.5%. The CDR3 totals 14 residues. The V gene end was trimmed by 2 bases and the J gene end by 6 bases; junction bases not matched to a gene: 4. CDR1 and CDR2 from the germline V gene are SGDLS and YYNGEE. This clone has only one observation. Cohorts were assigned according to the clinical history that participants reported. The sample taken for sequencing was PBMCs or T cells enriched from blood (not recorded which). This TCR came from a woman under 40 who had recovered from COVID-19. The chain joins TRBV9 to TRBJ2-1; 8 bases are shared with TRBD1. This chain's CDR3 is CASSVRQGLNEQFF. CDR3 sequence (DNA): TGTGCCAGCAGCGTCCGACAGGGGCTCAATGAGCAGTTCTTC. Full variable domain (remainder filled in from reference TRBV9 and TRBJ2-1): DSGVTQTPKHLITATGQRVTLRCSPRSGDLSVYWYQQSLDQGLQFLIQYYNGEERAKGNILERFSAQQFPDLHSELNLSSLELGDSALYFCASSVRQGLNEQFFGPGTRLTVL.